The rows below give T cell receptor beta chains drawn from one sample of a study of shared clonotypes between healthy human individuals. Measured with immunoSEQ multiplex PCR; TCRdb has only the in-frame clones, and not every one. The sample lists 2 million to 2.5 million clones; around 95% were seen once. Sequencing was carried out using naive CD4+ T cells sorted from blood. These receptors came from a man aged 18 to 29 in good health. Both conserved end residues are part of each CDR3. D genes are given only for firm matches. Rows give clone size only sometimes, using once, few, many, or a class for an expanded clone.

j_call cdr3_length d_call clone_size v_call cdr3_aa cdr3_nt
TRBJ2-3 16 NA NA TRBV6-5 CASSYSGATSTDTQYF TGTGCCAGCAGTTACTCGGGGGCTACTAGCACAGATACGCAGTATTTT
TRBJ1-6 15 NA NA TRBV5-1 CASSLNPQADSPLHF TGCGCCAGCAGCTTGAACCCCCAGGCGGATTCACCCCTCCACTTT
TRBJ1-1 15 TRBD1 NA TRBV11-2 CASSPGTDLNTEAFF TGTGCCAGCAGCCCCGGGACAGACTTGAACACTGAAGCTTTCTTT
TRBJ1-5 15 TRBD1 NA TRBV7-2 CASSLVTGVSQPQHF TGTGCCAGCAGCTTAGTTACAGGGGTGTCTCAGCCCCAGCATTTT
TRBJ1-1 14 NA NA TRBV11-2 CASSLAGGNTEAFF TGTGCCAGCAGCTTAGCTGGAGGGAACACTGAAGCTTTCTTT
TRBJ1-6 11 NA once TRBV5-6 CASSLGVTLHF TGTGCCAGCAGCCTGGGGGTCACCCTCCACTTT
TRBJ2-2 16 TRBD2 once TRBV11-3 CASSLVAGDYTGELFF TGTGCCAGCAGCTTAGTGGCGGGAGACTACACCGGGGAGCTGTTTTTT
TRBJ2-5 14 NA NA TRBV2 CASSGRRNGETQYF TGTGCCAGCAGCGGACGGCGGAACGGGGAGACCCAGTACTTC
TRBJ2-7 15 TRBD1 NA TRBV11-2 CASSSTGTVSYEQYF TGTGCCAGCAGCTCCACCGGGACAGTCTCCTACGAGCAGTACTTC
TRBJ1-2 12 NA NA TRBV12-5 CASGLVNYGYTF TGTGCTAGCGGCCTTGTGAACTATGGCTACACCTTC
TRBJ1-1 13 NA NA TRBV7-9 CASSMRGDTEAFF TGTGCCAGCAGCATGAGGGGGGACACTGAAGCTTTCTTT
TRBJ1-3 14 TRBD1 NA TRBV5-1 CASSAGQGGNTIYF TGCGCCAGCAGCGCGGGACAGGGCGGAAACACCATATATTTT
TRBJ1-4 14 TRBD1 NA TRBV28 CASSFRAGGEKLFF TGTGCCAGCAGTTTTAGGGCAGGGGGTGAAAAACTGTTTTTT
TRBJ2-1 15 NA NA TRBV5-1 CASSFPGAGFNEQFF TGCGCCAGCAGCTTCCCGGGAGCGGGTTTTAATGAGCAGTTCTTC
TRBJ1-1 14 NA NA TRBV28 CASSLFPQNTEAFF TGTGCCAGCAGTTTATTTCCACAGAACACTGAAGCTTTCTTT
TRBJ1-3 14 NA NA TRBV29-1 CSVQPDRSGNTIYF TGCAGCGTGCAACCGGACCGTTCTGGAAACACCATATATTTT
TRBJ2-5 15 TRBD2 NA TRBV30 CAWRRGGRAEETQYF TGTGCCTGGAGGCGGGGCGGGAGGGCCGAAGAGACCCAGTACTTC
TRBJ2-7 16 TRBD2 NA TRBV4-1 CASSHSGTSDSYEQYF TGCGCCAGCAGCCATTCCGGGACTAGCGACTCCTACGAGCAGTACTTC
TRBJ1-1 15 TRBD1 NA TRBV18 CASSTTGVGGTEAFF TGTGCCAGCTCAACAACAGGGGTAGGGGGCACTGAAGCTTTCTTT
TRBJ2-2 17 TRBD2 NA TRBV6-1 CASSEPGLAGVTGELFF TGTGCCAGCAGTGAGCCGGGACTAGCGGGAGTCACCGGGGAGCTGTTTTTT
TRBJ2-4 13 NA NA TRBV25-1 CASRGKEENIQYF TGTGCCAGCAGGGGGAAAGAAGAAAACATTCAGTACTTC
TRBJ2-7 12 NA NA TRBV5-1 CASSLVPDEQYF TGCGCCAGCAGCTTGGTCCCCGACGAGCAGTACTTC
TRBJ1-5 15 NA NA TRBV19 CASAMKQGGNQPQHF TGTGCCAGCGCTATGAAACAGGGTGGCAATCAGCCCCAGCATTTT
TRBJ2-2 17 NA NA TRBV14 CASSSLGEPLNTGELFF TGTGCCAGCAGCTCATTGGGAGAACCATTGAACACCGGGGAGCTGTTTTTT
TRBJ1-2 18 NA NA TRBV7-2 CASSLAWDGQRGLRGYTF TGTGCCAGCAGCTTAGCTTGGGATGGACAGAGGGGGTTGAGGGGCTACACCTTC
TRBJ2-2 15 NA NA TRBV18 CASSVATPNTGELFF TGTGCCAGCTCGGTTGCCACTCCGAACACCGGGGAGCTGTTTTTT
TRBJ2-7 17 TRBD1 NA TRBV5-1 CASSLYPTGDNSYEQYF TGCGCCAGCAGCTTGTACCCAACAGGGGATAACTCCTACGAGCAGTACTTC
TRBJ2-4 18 TRBD2 NA TRBV5-1 CASSRGGGGSIVKNIQYF TGCGCCAGCAGCAGGGGCGGTGGCGGGAGTATTGTCAAAAACATTCAGTACTTC
TRBJ1-1 14 NA NA TRBV6-5 CASRGGIMNTEAFF TGTGCCAGCCGCGGAGGGATCATGAACACTGAAGCTTTCTTT
TRBJ2-7 14 TRBD2 NA TRBV6-1 CASRETSGHYEQYF TGTGCCAGCAGAGAGACTAGCGGACACTACGAGCAGTACTTC
TRBJ2-5 17 TRBD2 NA TRBV10-3 CAISRWTSGGNQETQYF TGTGCCATCAGCCGTTGGACTAGCGGGGGAAACCAAGAGACCCAGTACTTC
TRBJ2-3 16 TRBD2 NA TRBV19 CASSPLAGASTDTQYF TGTGCCAGTAGTCCACTAGCGGGAGCGAGCACAGATACGCAGTATTTT
TRBJ1-2 12 NA NA TRBV7-2 CASSATAYGYTF TGTGCCAGCAGCGCCACGGCGTATGGCTACACCTTC
TRBJ1-6 14 TRBD1 NA TRBV28 CASTLDRDNSPLHF TGTGCCAGCACTCTCGACAGGGACAATTCACCCCTCCACTTT
TRBJ2-5 14 NA NA TRBV18 CASSPRTVWETQYF TGTGCCAGCTCACCGCGGACAGTTTGGGAGACCCAGTACTTC
TRBJ1-2 13 NA NA TRBV6-1 CASSVTTGYGYTF TGTGCCAGCAGCGTTACGACAGGTTATGGCTACACCTTC
TRBJ2-5 14 TRBD1 NA TRBV10-1 CASARDREGETQYF TGCGCCAGCGCCCGGGACAGGGAAGGAGAGACCCAGTACTTC
TRBJ1-5 16 NA once TRBV15 CATSRDVGGDNQPQHF TGTGCCACCAGCAGAGATGTAGGGGGAGACAATCAGCCCCAGCATTTT
TRBJ2-2 15 NA once TRBV18 CASSPLSANTGELFF TGTGCCAGCTCACCTCTGTCAGCGAACACCGGGGAGCTGTTTTTT
TRBJ2-3 12 NA NA TRBV29-1 CSARLGTDTQYF TGCAGCGCCCGACTAGGCACAGATACGCAGTATTTT
TRBJ1-6 14 NA NA TRBV9 CASHRGGDNSPLHF TGTGCCAGCCATCGGGGTGGCGATAATTCACCCCTCCACTTT
TRBJ1-6 13 NA NA TRBV30 CAWSPKENSPLHF TGTGCCTGGAGTCCCAAAGAAAATTCACCCCTCCACTTT
TRBJ2-2 14 TRBD2 NA TRBV29-1 CSAGSGGAAGELFF TGCAGCGCCGGCAGCGGGGGGGCTGCCGGGGAGCTGTTTTTT
TRBJ2-7 16 NA NA TRBV4-2 CASSQGDQTGINEQYF TGTGCCAGCAGCCAAGGCGATCAAACAGGGATCAACGAGCAGTACTTC
TRBJ2-1 13 TRBD2 NA TRBV11-3 CASSPTGGNEQFF TGTGCCAGCAGCCCAACGGGGGGCAATGAGCAGTTCTTC
TRBJ2-1 14 TRBD1 NA TRBV4-3 CASSPIQGNNEQFF TGCGCCAGCAGCCCGATACAGGGGAACAATGAGCAGTTCTTC
TRBJ1-5 15 NA NA TRBV6-5 CASSYSGGGNQPQHF TGTGCCAGCAGTTACTCGGGTGGAGGGAATCAGCCCCAGCATTTT
TRBJ2-5 15 TRBD2 NA TRBV7-2 CASSLTSGAGETQYF TGTGCCAGCAGCTTAACAAGCGGGGCGGGAGAGACCCAGTACTTC
TRBJ1-3 16 NA NA TRBV6-1 CASREWAASSGNTIYF TGTGCCAGCAGGGAATGGGCGGCAAGCTCTGGAAACACCATATATTTT
TRBJ2-3 13 NA once TRBV10-2 CASGTGSSDTQYF TGCGCCAGCGGAACAGGGTCGTCAGATACGCAGTATTTT
TRBJ2-3 15 NA NA TRBV2 CASSDDGGSTDTQYF TGTGCCAGCAGTGATGATGGGGGGTCCACAGATACGCAGTATTTT
TRBJ2-7 14 NA NA TRBV27 CASSSDAFSYEQYF TGTGCCAGCAGTTCGGACGCCTTCTCCTACGAGCAGTACTTC
TRBJ2-7 12 NA NA TRBV23-1 CASTQRTYEQYF TGCGCCAGCACCCAAAGGACCTACGAGCAGTACTTC